This T cell receptor (beta chain) was retrieved from a study of blood T cell repertoires in COVID-19. Assay: immunoSEQ multiplex PCR; the TCRdb copy retains only in-frame clones and omits some. The repertoire includes around 200,000 clones, approximately 79% of them detected once, and over 10% sits in the top ten. V shed 3 bases, J shed 0 bases, and the junction held 6 bases outside the gene matches. The V gene's germline CDR1 is SGHAT and CDR2 FQNNGV. This CDR3 is 16 amino acids long. Sequencing was performed on peripheral blood. The chain carries TRBV11-2 and TRBJ2-7; 9 bases are a match to TRBD1. The source of this sequence is a woman between 50 and 59 years old with acute or convalescent COVID-19. The CDR3 DNA sequence: TGTGCCAGCAGCTTGGGGACAGGGAGGTCCTCCTACGAGCAGTACTTC. This codes for CASSLGTGRSSYEQYF.